This T cell receptor (beta chain) was observed in a study of response to subunit inactivated influenza vaccine. This clonotype came up many times. Its antigen is not identified. From the RT-PCR reads, TCRdb called clonotypes with MiXCR, one entry per CDR3 protein. The sample lists around 490,000 distinct CDR3 sequences, approximately 7.1% occurring once. The study's findings and limits: Authors suggested each seasonal flu vaccination may recruit only limited numbers of new T cells.

The sequence was collected from a man between 50 and 75 years old who received an inactivated influenza vaccine. The starting material was PBMCs from blood, obtained around 25 months after vaccination.

The CDR3 sequence: CASSDQNQPQHF. Written as DNA, the CDR3 is TGTGCCAGCTCGGACCAAAATCAGCCCCAGCATTTT. The rearrangement uses TRBV28 and TRBJ1-5; D is unclear. Between the trimmed V and J ends, which lost 8 bases and 4 bases, there was a span of 9 bases. Germline assignment: CDR1 MDHEN and CDR2 SYDVKM. The CDR3 loop spans 12 amino acids.